The 4 T cell receptor beta chains in this list originate from one sample, sequenced in a study of graft-versus-host responses after intestinal transplantation. Antigen specificity for these receptors is unknown. This table comes from immunoSEQ multiplex PCR, and its TCRdb copy is limited to in-frame clones, with some not included. This table has tens of thousands of clones, around 90% appearing once. The sample consisted of unstimulated CD4+ T cells sorted from spleen or lymph node cells, taken before transplant. These receptors all come from a human donor who was the organ donor for an intestinal transplant.

The chain has TRBV19 and TRBJ2-7; D not resolved. CDR3 length equals 15 residues. V dropped 1 base and J dropped 0 bases, with 10 bases sitting between them. Germline assignment: CDR1 LNHDA and CDR2 SQIVND (reference sequence). The CDR3 is CASSIVGQLSYEQYF. CDR3 coding DNA: TGTGCCAGTAGTATAGTCGGGCAGCTCTCCTACGAGCAGTACTTC.

This clone was observed a handful of times. The junction departs from the called germline gene at one end, perhaps through a read error. The chain recombines TRBV7-7 with TRBJ2-7, with 8 bases that match TRBD1. The CDR3 contains 13 residues. CDR1 is SSHAT and CDR2 is FNYEAQ in the germline V gene (reference sequence). The CDR3 loop is CASSLDRGNEQYF. The CDR3, as DNA: TGTGCTAGCAGCTTAGACAGGGGAAACGAGCAGTACTTC. The whole variable domain, filled in from reference TRBV7-7 and TRBJ2-7, reads GAGVSQSPRYKVTKRGQDVTLRCDPISSHATLYWYQQALGQGPEFLTYFNYEAQPDKSGLPSDRFSAERPEGSISTLTIQRTEQRDSAMYRCASSLDRGNEQYFGPGTRLTVT.

The V and J genes are TRBV6-1 and TRBJ2-1, with 10 bases that match TRBD2. The CDR3 has 15 residues. Per germline, CDR1 MNHNS and CDR2 SASEGT. J lost 7 bases, V lost 2 bases, and 5 bases had no gene match. The CDR3 DNA reads TGTGCCAGCAGTGAAATGGGACTAGCGCTTAATGAGCAGTTCTTC. It codes for CASSEMGLALNEQFF.

V and J are TRBV4-1 and TRBJ2-1; maybe TRBD1 (6 bases). Germline assignment: CDR1 MGHRA and CDR2 YSYEKL. The V end was cut by 2 bases, the J end by 13 bases, with 15 bases between. The CDR3 is made up of 13 amino acids. CDR3 nucleotides: TGCGCCAGCAGCCAACAACTGACAGGTTTTCAGTTCTTC. This sequence encodes CASSQQLTGFQFF.